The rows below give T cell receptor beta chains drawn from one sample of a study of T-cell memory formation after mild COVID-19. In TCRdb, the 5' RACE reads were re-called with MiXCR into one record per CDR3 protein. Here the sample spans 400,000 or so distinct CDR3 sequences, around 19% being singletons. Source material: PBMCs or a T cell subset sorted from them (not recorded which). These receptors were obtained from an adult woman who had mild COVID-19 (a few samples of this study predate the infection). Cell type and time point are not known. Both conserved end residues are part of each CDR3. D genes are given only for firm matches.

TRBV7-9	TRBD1	CASSGQGHYGYTF
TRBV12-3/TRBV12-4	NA	CASSSRRGSGNTIYF
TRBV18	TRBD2	CASSPSGRPPYEQYF
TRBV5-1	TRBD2	CASTHLPGLAGSTDTQYF
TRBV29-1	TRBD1	CSVLGQGGTEAFF
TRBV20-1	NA	CSASRGLREWNTEAFF
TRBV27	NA	CASSPRGAGEQYF
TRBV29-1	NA	CSGGHYNTGELFF
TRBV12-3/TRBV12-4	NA	CASSTGQNLGGYTF
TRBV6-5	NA	CASSREPGQRTGELFF
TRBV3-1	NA	CASSQTSSTDTQYF
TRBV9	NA	CASSTMGQNTGELFF
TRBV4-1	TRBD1	CASSPTLGTDYEQYF
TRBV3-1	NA	CASSQDKGRIYNEQFF
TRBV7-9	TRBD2	CASIPQGGGSYNEQFF
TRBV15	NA	CATSRASTGELFF
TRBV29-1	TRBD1	CSVVTDRVIDYTF
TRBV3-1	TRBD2	CASSQASGGTYEQYF
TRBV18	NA	CASSSPWRGEAFF
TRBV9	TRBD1	CASSVLPGQHNYGYTF
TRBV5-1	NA	CASSHGRLNTEAFF
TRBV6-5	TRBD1	CARILGQNRANTGELFF
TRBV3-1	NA	CASSPGMNEQFF